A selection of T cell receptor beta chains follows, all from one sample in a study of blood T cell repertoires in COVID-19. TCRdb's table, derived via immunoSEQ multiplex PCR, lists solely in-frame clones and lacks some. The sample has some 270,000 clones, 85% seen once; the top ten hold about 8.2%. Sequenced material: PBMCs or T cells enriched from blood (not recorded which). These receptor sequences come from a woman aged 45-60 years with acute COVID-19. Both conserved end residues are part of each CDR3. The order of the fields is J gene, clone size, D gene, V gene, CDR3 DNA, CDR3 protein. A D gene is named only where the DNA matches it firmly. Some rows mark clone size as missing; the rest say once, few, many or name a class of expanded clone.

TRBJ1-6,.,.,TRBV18,TGTGCCAGCTCACCACAGCACAGCTCCTATAATTCACCCCTCCACTTT,CASSPQHSSYNSPLHF
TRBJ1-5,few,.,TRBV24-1,TGTGCCACCAGTGTATACAGTAGCAATCAGCCCCAGCATTTT,CATSVYSSNQPQHF
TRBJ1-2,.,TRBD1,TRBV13,TGTGCCAGCAGCCCCCGGGACAGGCTAAAGGATGGCTACACCTTC,CASSPRDRLKDGYTF
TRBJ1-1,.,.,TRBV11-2,TGTGCCAGCAGCTTAGTATACAGGCTGATGAACACTGAAGCTTTCTTT,CASSLVYRLMNTEAFF
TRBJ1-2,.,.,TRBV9,TGTGCCAGCAGCGTAGAACAGGGAGGGGCATATGGCTACACCTTC,CASSVEQGGAYGYTF
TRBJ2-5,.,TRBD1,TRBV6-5,TGTGCCAGCAGGCTCAGGGGGCCCCAAGAGACCCAGTACTTC,CASRLRGPQETQYF
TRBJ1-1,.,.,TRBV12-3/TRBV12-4,TGTGCCAGCAGGCCGGGACAGAACACTGAAGCTTTCTTT,CASRPGQNTEAFF
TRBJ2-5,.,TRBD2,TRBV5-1,TGCGCCAGCAGCTTGGAGCCTAGCGGGGGAGGGGAGACCCAGTACTTC,CASSLEPSGGGETQYF
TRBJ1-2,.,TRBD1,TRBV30,TGTGCCTGGAGTACACAGGGGGCGCGCAACTATGGCTACACCTTC,CAWSTQGARNYGYTF
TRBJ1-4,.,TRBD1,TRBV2,TGTGCCAGCAGTGATAGGACAGGGAACGAAAAACTGTTTTTT,CASSDRTGNEKLFF
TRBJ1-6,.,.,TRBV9,TGTGCCAGCAGCGTAGGGCAGTATAATTCACCCCTCCACTTT,CASSVGQYNSPLHF
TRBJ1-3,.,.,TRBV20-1,TGCAGTGCTTACTCTGGAAACACCATATATTTT,CSAYSGNTIYF
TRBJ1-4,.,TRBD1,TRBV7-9,TGTGCCAGCAGCCCAAACAGGGGCGGGGAAAAACTGTTTTTT,CASSPNRGGEKLFF
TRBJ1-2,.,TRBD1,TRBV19,TGTGCCAGTAGTATAGAAGGGTCCGGGACAGGGATGGACGGCTACACCTTC,CASSIEGSGTGMDGYTF
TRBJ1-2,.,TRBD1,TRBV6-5,TGTGCCAGCAGACCTGCAGGGGGCAGTGGCTACACCTTC,CASRPAGGSGYTF
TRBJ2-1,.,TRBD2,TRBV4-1,TGCGCCAGCAGCCACCTGGGACTAGCGGGGGGGAGCTCCTACAATGAGCAGTTCTTC,CASSHLGLAGGSSYNEQFF
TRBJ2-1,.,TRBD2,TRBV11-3,TGTGCCAGCAGCCGGACTAGCGGGGCCTACAATGAGCAGTTCTTC,CASSRTSGAYNEQFF
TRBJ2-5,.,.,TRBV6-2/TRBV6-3,TGTGCCAGCAGTCAAGGGGGGGGCTGGCGGGAGACCCAGTACTTC,CASSQGGGWRETQYF
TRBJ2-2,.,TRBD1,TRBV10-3,TGTGCCAGCTTCCAGGGGGCGGACACCGGGGAGCTGTTTTTT,CASFQGADTGELFF
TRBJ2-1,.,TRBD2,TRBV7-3,TGTGCCAGCAGCTCCTCACTAGCGGGGGGGCGAAATGAGCAGTTCTTC,CASSSSLAGGRNEQFF
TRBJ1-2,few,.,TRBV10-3,TGTGCCATCAGTGCCTCCTCCGGGACTAACTATGGCTACACCTTC,CAISASSGTNYGYTF
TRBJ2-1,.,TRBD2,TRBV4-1,TGCGCCAGCAGCCAAGAAACTAGCGGGGTCCTTGGAGAGCAGTTCTTC,CASSQETSGVLGEQFF
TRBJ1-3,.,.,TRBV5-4,TGTGCCAGCAGCTTGGGTAGGGGGGGAGCTGGAAACACCATATATTTT,CASSLGRGGAGNTIYF
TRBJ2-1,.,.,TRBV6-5,TGTGCCAGCAGTTACCAGTCGTCACGAGAGCAGTTCTTC,CASSYQSSREQFF
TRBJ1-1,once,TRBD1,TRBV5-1,TGCGCCAGCAGCTTGGCCCGGGACAGCATTTACACTGAAGCTTTCTTT,CASSLARDSIYTEAFF
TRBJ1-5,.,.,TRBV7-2,TGTGCCAGCAGCTTGGGCGGGGATCAGCCCCAGCATTTT,CASSLGGDQPQHF
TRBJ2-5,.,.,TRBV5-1,TGCGCCAGCAGCGTTGACAGGTCCGAAGAGACCCAGTACTTC,CASSVDRSEETQYF
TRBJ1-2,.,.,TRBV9,TGTGCCAGCAGCCGGGACACCAACTATGGCTACACCTTC,CASSRDTNYGYTF
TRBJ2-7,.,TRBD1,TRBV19,TGTGCCAGCGGACAGGGGGCTTCATACGAGCAGTACTTC,CASGQGASYEQYF
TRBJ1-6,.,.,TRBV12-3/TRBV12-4,TGTGCCAGCAGCAACGACAGGAATTCACCCCTCCACTTT,CASSNDRNSPLHF
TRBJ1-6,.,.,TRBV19,TGTGCCAGTAGTGGGCAGGGTAATTCACCCCTCCACTTT,CASSGQGNSPLHF
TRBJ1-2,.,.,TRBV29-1,TGCAGCGTTGGCGAAAACTATGGCTACACCTTC,CSVGENYGYTF
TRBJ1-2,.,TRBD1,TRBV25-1,TGTGCCAGCAGTCAAACTCGGACAGGGGGCGCGGGGGGCTACACCTTC,CASSQTRTGGAGGYTF
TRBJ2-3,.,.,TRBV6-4,TGTGCCAGCAGTGTATCGGGGTTCCCAGATACGCAGTATTTT,CASSVSGFPDTQYF
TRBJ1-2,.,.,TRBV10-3,TGTGCCATCAGGTCCACAGGAAACTATGGCTACACCTTC,CAIRSTGNYGYTF
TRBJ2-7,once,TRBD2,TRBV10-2,TGCGCCAGCAGTGCATACGGGGGGGCATCCTACGAGCAGTACTTC,CASSAYGGASYEQYF
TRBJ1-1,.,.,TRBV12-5,TGTGCTAGTGCAGGGCTGGTTGGCACTGAAGCTTTCTTT,CASAGLVGTEAFF
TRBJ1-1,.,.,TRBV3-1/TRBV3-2,TGTGCCAGCAGCCAACGGAACACTGAAGCTTTCTTT,CASSQRNTEAFF
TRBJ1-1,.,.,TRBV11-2,TGTGCCAGCAGCTTAGGCAGGGTTGTGGCAGCTTTCTTT,CASSLGRVVAAFF
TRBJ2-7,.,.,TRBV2,TGTGCCAGCAGACGGGCAGGGGTATCCTACGAGCAGTACTTC,CASRRAGVSYEQYF
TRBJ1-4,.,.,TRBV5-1,TGCGCCAGCAGCTTGGGTGGGGAGACTAATGAAAAACTGTTTTTT,CASSLGGETNEKLFF
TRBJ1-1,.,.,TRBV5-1,TGCGCCAGCAGCTTTGCGGTATTGAACACTGAAGCTTTCTTT,CASSFAVLNTEAFF
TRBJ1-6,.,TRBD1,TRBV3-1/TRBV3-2,TGTGCCAGCAGCCCCCGGGCGGAGGGGGCGCGCTATAATTCACCCCTCCACTTT,CASSPRAEGARYNSPLHF
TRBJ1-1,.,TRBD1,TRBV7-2,TGTGCCAGCAGCTTGGGACAGGGGGGAACCACTGAAGCTTTCTTT,CASSLGQGGTTEAFF
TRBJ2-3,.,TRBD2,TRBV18,TGTGCCAGCTCACCCGGACCGGGACTAGCGGGGGGCACAGATACGCAGTATTTT,CASSPGPGLAGGTDTQYF
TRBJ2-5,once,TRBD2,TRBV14,TGTGCCAGCAGCCAAGCAGGACTAGCATGGGAGACCCAGTACTTC,CASSQAGLAWETQYF